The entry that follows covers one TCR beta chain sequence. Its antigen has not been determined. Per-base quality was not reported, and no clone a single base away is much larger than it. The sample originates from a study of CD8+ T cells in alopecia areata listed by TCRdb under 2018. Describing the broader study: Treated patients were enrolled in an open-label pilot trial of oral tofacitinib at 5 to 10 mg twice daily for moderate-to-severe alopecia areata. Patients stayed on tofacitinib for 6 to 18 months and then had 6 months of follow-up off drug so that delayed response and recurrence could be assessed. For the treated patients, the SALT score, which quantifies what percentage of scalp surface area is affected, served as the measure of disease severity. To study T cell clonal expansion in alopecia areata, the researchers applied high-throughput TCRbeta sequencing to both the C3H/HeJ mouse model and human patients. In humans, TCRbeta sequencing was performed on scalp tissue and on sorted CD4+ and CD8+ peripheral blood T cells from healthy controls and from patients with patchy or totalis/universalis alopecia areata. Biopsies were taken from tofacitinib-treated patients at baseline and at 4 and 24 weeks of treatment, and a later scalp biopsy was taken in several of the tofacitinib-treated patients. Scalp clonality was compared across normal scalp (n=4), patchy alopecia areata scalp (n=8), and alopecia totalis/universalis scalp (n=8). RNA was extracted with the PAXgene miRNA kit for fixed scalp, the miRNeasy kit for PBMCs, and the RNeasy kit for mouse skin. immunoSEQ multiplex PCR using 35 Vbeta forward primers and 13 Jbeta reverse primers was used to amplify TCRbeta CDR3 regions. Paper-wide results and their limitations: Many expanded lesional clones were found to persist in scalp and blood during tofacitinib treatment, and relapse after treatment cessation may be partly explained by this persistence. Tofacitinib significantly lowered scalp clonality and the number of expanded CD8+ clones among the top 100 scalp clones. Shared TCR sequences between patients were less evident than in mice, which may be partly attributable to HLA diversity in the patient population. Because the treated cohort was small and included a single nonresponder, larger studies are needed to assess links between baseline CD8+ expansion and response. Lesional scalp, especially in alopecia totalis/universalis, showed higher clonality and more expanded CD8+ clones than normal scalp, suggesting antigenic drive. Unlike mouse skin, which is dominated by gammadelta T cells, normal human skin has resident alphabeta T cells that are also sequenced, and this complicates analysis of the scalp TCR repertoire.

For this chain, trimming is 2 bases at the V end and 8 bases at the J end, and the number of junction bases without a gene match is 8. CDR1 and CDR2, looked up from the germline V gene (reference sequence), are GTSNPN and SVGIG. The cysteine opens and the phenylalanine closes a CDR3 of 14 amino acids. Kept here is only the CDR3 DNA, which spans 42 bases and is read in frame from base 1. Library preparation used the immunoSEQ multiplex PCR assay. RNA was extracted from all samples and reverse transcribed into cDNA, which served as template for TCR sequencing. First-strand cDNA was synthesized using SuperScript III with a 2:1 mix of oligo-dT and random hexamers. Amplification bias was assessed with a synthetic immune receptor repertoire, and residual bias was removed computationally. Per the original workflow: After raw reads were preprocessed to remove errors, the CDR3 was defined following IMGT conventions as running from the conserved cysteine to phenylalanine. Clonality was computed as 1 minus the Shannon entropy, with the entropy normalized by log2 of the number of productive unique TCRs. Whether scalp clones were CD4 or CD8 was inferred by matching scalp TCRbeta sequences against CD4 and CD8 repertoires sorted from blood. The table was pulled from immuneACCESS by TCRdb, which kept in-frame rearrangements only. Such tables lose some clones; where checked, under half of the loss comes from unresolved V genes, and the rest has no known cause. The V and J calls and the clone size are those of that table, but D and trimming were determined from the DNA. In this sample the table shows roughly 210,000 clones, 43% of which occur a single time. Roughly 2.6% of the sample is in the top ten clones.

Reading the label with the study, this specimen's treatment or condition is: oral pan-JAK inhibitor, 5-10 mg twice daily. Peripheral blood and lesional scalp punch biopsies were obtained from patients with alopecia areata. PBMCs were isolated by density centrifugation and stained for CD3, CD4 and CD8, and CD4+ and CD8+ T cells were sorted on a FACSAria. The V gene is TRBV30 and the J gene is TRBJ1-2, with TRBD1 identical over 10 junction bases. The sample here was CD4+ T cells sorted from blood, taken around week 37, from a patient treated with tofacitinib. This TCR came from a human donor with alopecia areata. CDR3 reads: CAWSPLGTGVGYTF. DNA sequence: TGTGCCTGGAGTCCCCTTGGGACAGGGGTAGGCTACACCTTC.